The entry below gives a single T cell receptor (beta chain) sequence along with its context. This specimen belongs to a study of blood T cell repertoires in COVID-19. Study overall: Spain, Italy and the United States supplied samples that represented acute and convalescent COVID-19. PBMCs, B-cell-depleted T cells, or T cells were the source of the cDNA or gDNA that made up the material.

Per the original methods: Amplification of reference gene primers provided the estimated nucleated cell counts. The assay was immunoSEQ multiplex PCR, and TCRdb's table has in-frame clones only and misses some. Clonal size and the V and J genes are those of that table, whereas D and trimming came from the DNA. The profile shows approximately 100,000 clones, roughly 89% of them singletons. This CDR3 spans 12 amino acids. In germline, CDR1 is ENHRY, CDR2 SYGVKD. V was cut by 8 bases and J by 10 bases, with 15 bases left in between. The chain uses TRBV10-3 and TRBJ2-1; tentatively, D is TRBD2 (6 bases). Sequencing used peripheral blood. The receptor was derived from a human donor with acute or convalescent COVID-19. The donor label of this sample is uncertain. CDR3 sequence: CAIAGPSQEQFF. The CDR3 DNA reads as TGTGCCATCGCGGGGCCAAGCCAGGAGCAGTTCTTC.